What follows describes a single T cell receptor beta chain. Its matching antigen is unknown. All patients were mismatch repair deficient, assessed by either PCR or immunohistochemistry. TCRs were sequenced from a few patients responding to pembrolizumab. These data come from a study of PD-1 blockade in mismatch repair-deficient tumors. Method: immunoSEQ multiplex PCR; TCRdb's copy keeps in-frame clones and lacks some. The sample lists approximately 23,000 clones; approximately 84% were seen once. General study findings and limits: Tumor-resident clones, often absent from pretreatment blood, expanded after pembrolizumab and then contracted.

The sequenced sample was PBMCs, obtained before pembrolizumab treatment. This receptor was identified in an adult with mismatch repair-deficient cancer.

The CDR3 nucleotides are TGTGCCACCAGCAGGCTCGGACTAGCGGGGGCCTACAATGAGCAGTTCTTC. It is translated as CATSRLGLAGAYNEQFF. The rearrangement links TRBV15 to TRBJ2-1, with 13 bases aligning to TRBD2. Looked up from germline, CDR1 is LNHNV and CDR2 is YYDKDF (reference sequence). This CDR3 region has 17 residues. V shed 3 bases, J shed 2 bases, and the junction held 4 bases outside the gene matches.